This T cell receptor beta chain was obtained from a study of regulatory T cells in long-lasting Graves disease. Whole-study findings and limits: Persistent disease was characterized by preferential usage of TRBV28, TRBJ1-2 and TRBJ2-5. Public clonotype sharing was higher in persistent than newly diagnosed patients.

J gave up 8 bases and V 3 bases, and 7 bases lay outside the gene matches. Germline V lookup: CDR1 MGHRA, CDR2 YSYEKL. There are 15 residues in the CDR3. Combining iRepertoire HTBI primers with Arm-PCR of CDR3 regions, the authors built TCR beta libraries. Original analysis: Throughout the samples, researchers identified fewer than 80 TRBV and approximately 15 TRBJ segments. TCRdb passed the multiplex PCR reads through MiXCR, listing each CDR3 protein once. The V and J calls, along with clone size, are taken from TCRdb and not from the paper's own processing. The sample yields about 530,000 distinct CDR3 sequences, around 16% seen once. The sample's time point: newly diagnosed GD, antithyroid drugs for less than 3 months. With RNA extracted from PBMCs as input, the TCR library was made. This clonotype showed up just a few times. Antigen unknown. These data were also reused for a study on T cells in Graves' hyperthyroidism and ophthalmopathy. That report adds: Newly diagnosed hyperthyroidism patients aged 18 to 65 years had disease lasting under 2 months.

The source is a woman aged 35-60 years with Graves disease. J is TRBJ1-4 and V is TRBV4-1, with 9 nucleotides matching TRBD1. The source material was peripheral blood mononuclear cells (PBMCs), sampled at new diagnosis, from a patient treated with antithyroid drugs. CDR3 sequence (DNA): TGCGCCAGCAGCCAGTCGGGACAGGGTGGCGAAAAACTGTTTTTT. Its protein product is CASSQSGQGGEKLFF.